This TCR beta chain comes out of a study of T cells in Graves' hyperthyroidism and ophthalmopathy. V was pared by 0 bases and J by 7 bases, with 3 bases between. The CDR3 has 12 residues. In germline, CDR1 is SGHAT, CDR2 FQNNGV. Using RNA transcripts as the source, TCR beta CDR3 regions were amplified. The study used the HTBI primer set for a first-round RT-PCR of the TCR CDR3. TCRdb reprocessed the multiplex PCR reads with MiXCR, giving one entry per CDR3 protein. The profile shows 300,000 to 350,000 distinct CDR3 sequences, 11% to 15% of them singletons. Graves' hyperthyroidism showing no ophthalmopathy progression within 18 months was considered stable. This clonotype was recorded a few times.

The material sequenced was blood. The clonotype comes from a young woman with Graves' hyperthyroidism. This chain joins TRBV11-2 and TRBJ1-4, with D uncertain. CDR3 sequence: CASSLEIEKLFF. The CDR3 DNA sequence: TGTGCCAGCAGCTTAGAGATTGAAAAACTGTTTTTT.